This note documents a single TCR beta chain sequence. No antigen is known for it. The sample is drawn from a study of T cell responses to AZD1222 COVID-19 vaccine. Germline V CDR1 and CDR2: MNHEY, SMNVEV (reference sequence). J gave up 2 bases and V 5 bases, and 10 bases lay outside the gene matches. CDR3 length: 16 residues. Assay used: immunoSEQ multiplex PCR; TCRdb lists only in-frame clones, some missing. This sample yields about 220,000 clones, of which approximately 94% are seen a single time; roughly 1% belongs to the top ten. Findings and caveats of the study: When two AZD1222 doses had been given, Spike-specific TCR breadth and depth rose.

This specimen was peripheral blood, taken on day 0 of MenACWY control vaccination. The rearrangement joins TRBV27 to TRBJ2-3; TRBD2 aligns across 7 bases. The clonotype comes from an adult in good health. The CDR3 DNA follows: TGTGCCAGCAGTCCGGGCCGGGGGGTCATCACAGATACGCAGTATTTT. Amino acid sequence: CASSPGRGVITDTQYF.